This TCR beta chain is from a study of technical replicates of blood from a handful of donors. The table came from immunoSEQ multiplex PCR; TCRdb's copy has only in-frame clones and leaves some out. Of approximately 100,000 clones listed, under 96% are singletons. Germline CDR1 is SGHAT and CDR2 is FQNNGV. The ends lost 5 bases at V and 5 bases at J; junction bases unmatched: 9. This CDR3 spans 16 amino acids. The V and J genes are TRBV11-2 and TRBJ2-2; 9 bases align to TRBD1. The source material was T cells isolated from PBMCs. This receptor was taken from a human donor in good health. CDR3 DNA: TGTGCCAGCAGCCCATGGCGCGGACAGGGGACCGGGGAGCTGTTTTTT. It is translated as CASSPWRGQGTGELFF.